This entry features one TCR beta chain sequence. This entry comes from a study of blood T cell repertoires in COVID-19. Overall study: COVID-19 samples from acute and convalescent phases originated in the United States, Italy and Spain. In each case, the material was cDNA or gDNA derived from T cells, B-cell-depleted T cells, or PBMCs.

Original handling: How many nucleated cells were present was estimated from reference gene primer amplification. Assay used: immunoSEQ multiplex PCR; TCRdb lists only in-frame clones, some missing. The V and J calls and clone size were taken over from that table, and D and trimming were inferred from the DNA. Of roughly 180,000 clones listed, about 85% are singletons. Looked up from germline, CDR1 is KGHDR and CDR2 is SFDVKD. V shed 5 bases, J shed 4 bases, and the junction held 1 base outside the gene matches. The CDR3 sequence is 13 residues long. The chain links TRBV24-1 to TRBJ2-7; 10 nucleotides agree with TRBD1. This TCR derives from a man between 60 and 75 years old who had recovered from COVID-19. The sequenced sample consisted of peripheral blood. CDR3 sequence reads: CATSGGQGYEQYF. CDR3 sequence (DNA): TGTGCCACCAGTGGGGGACAGGGGTACGAGCAGTACTTC.